The 9 T cell receptor beta chains given below trace back to one sample, sequenced in a study of control samples from healthy donors and cancer patients. Some clones are missing from TCRdb's copy, which holds only in-frame ones; the method was immunoSEQ multiplex PCR. The repertoire includes roughly 100,000 clones, about 88% of them detected once, and 1.3% sits in the top ten. Sequencing was performed on blood. Receptors were obtained from a woman aged 45 to 65 in good health.

This chain links TRBV5-6 with TRBJ1-2, with D tentatively TRBD1 (6 bases). Germline V lookup: CDR1 SGHDT, CDR2 YYEEEE. The CDR3 spans 13 residues. Deletions cut 5 bases from V and 4 bases from J, with 12 bases between. This CDR3 reads CASREDRFYGYTF. DNA for the CDR3: TGTGCCAGCAGGGAGGACAGATTCTATGGCTACACCTTC. Full variable domain (remainder filled in from reference TRBV5-6 and TRBJ1-2): DAGVTQSPTHLIKTRGQQVTLRCSPKSGHDTVSWYQQALGQGPQFIFQYYEEEERQRGNFPDRFSGHQFPNYSSELNVNALLLGDSALYLCASREDRFYGYTFGSGTRLTVV.

V and J are TRBV9 and TRBJ2-3, with a tentative D call TRBD2 (6 bases). Trimming stripped 0 bases from V and 7 bases from J, with 15 bases between. This CDR3 spans 15 amino acids. Looked up from germline, CDR1 is SGDLS and CDR2 is YYNGEE. Here the CDR3 DNA reads TGTGCCAGCAGCGTAGGGGCGGGGACGCTAAATACGCAGTATTTT. This encodes CASSVGAGTLNTQYF.

This chain connects TRBV10-1 to TRBJ2-1; TRBD1 is a possible D gene (6 bases). This CDR3 region has 16 residues. Germline CDR1 WNHNN, CDR2 SYGVQD (reference sequence). V was clipped by 4 bases and J by 6 bases, with 19 bases between them. The CDR3 DNA reads TGCGCCAGCAGTGTGGATGCACAGGGCGGGTGCAATGAGCAGTTCTTC. This sequence encodes CASSVDAQGGCNEQFF.

The chain uses TRBV19 and TRBJ2-3; TRBD2 is a possible D gene (5 bases). The CDR3 spans 14 residues. V lost 5 bases and J lost 1, with 10 bases in between. The germline V gene encodes CDR1 LNHDA and CDR2 SQIVND (reference sequence). Here the CDR3 DNA reads TGTGCCAGTAGTCCCCAAGCGGGCACAGATACGCAGTATTTT. Its translation is CASSPQAGTDTQYF.

This clone was counted a few times. The rearrangement uses TRBV18 and TRBJ1-4; possible D gene TRBD1, 6 bases. This CDR3 comprises 13 residues. Germline V gene lookup returns CDR1 KGHSH and CDR2 LQKENI. The V end lost 8 bases, the J end lost 4 bases, and 11 bases lay between the germline ends. CDR3 DNA: TGTGCCAGCACGACAGGCCTTAATGAAAAACTGTTTTTT. It is translated as CASTTGLNEKLFF. The whole variable domain, filled in from reference TRBV18 and TRBJ1-4, reads NAGVMQNPRHLVRRRGQEARLRCSPMKGHSHVYWYRQLPEEGLKFMVYLQKENIIDESGMPKERFSAEFPKEGPSILRIQQVVRGDSAAYFCASTTGLNEKLFFGSGTQLSVL.

The chain couples TRBV7-9 to TRBJ2-5; D might be TRBD2 (5 bases). CDR1 and CDR2 from the germline V gene are SEHNR and FQNEAQ (reference sequence). Trimming removed 3 bases at V and 1 base at J, with 6 bases between. CDR3 length: 13 amino acids. The CDR3 DNA sequence: TGTGCCAGCAGCTTCAGCGGCCAAGAGACCCAGTACTTC. It translates to CASSFSGQETQYF.

The count of this clone is one. J is TRBJ1-2 and V is TRBV19; 7 nucleotides match TRBD1. Losses at the gene ends were 4 bases for V and 0 bases for J; bases not matched to a gene: 5. CDR1 and CDR2 (germline): LNHDA, SQIVND (reference sequence). The CDR3 is made up of 15 amino acids. The CDR3 DNA is TGTGCCAGTAGTAGAGGACAGGCTGCTAACTATGGCTACACCTTC. This translates into CASSRGQAANYGYTF. The full variable domain, in which reference TRBV19 and TRBJ1-2 provide the parts outside the CDR3, is DGGITQSPKYLFRKEGQNVTLSCEQNLNHDAMYWYRQDPGQGLRLIYYSQIVNDFQKGDIAEGYSVSREKKESFPLTVTSAQKNPTAFYLCASSRGQAANYGYTFGSGTRLTVV.

The chain couples TRBV10-3 to TRBJ1-2; TRBD1 aligns across 11 bases. V dropped 8 bases and J dropped 4; count of bases not matched to a gene: 6. The CDR3 is 14 amino acids. From germline, CDR1 is ENHRY and CDR2 SYGVKD. CDR3 DNA: TGTGCCATCGGGACAGGGGGACTAGGCTATGGCTACACCTTC. This sequence encodes CAIGTGGLGYGYTF.

This chain connects TRBV28 to TRBJ2-2; possible D gene TRBD1, 6 bases. In germline, CDR1 is MDHEN, CDR2 SYDVKM. V shed 4 bases and J shed 0 bases, with 9 bases lying between them. CDR3 length: 15 residues. The DNA for the CDR3 is TGTGCCAGCAGTTCAGGGGACGCGAACACCGGGGAGCTGTTTTTT. This encodes CASSSGDANTGELFF.